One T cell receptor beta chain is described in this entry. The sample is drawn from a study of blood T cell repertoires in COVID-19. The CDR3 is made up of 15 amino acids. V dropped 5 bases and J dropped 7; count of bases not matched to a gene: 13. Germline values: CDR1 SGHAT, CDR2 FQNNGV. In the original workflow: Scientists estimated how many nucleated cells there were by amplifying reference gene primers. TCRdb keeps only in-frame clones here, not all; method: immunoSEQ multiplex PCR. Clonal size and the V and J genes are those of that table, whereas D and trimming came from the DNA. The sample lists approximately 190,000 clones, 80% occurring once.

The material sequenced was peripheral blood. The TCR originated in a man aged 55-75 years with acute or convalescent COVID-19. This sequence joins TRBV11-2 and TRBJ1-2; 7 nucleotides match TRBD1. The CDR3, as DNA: TGTGCCAGCAGCCCCATGGGTCCAGGGGGTTCTGGCTACACCTTC. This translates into CASSPMGPGGSGYTF.